The 18 T cell receptor beta chains below were found in one sample sequenced in a study of cytomegalovirus exposure and HLA in healthy donors. Primers for the PCR totalled 60 Vbeta and 13 Jbeta. Assay used: immunoSEQ multiplex PCR; TCRdb lists only in-frame clones, some missing. This table has around 150,000 clones, approximately 71% appearing once. Sequencing was done on a sample of PBMCs. The receptors derive from a man aged 50-59 years in good health and CMV-seronegative.

The chain links TRBV28 to TRBJ2-7; weak D call: TRBD2 (6 bases). CDR1 and CDR2 (germline): MDHEN, SYDVKM. Trimming removed 8 bases from V and 3 bases from J, with 14 bases in between. The CDR3 contains 13 residues. This chain's CDR3 is CASSTGRNYEQYF. DNA of the CDR3: TGTGCCAGCTCTACTGGGAGGAACTACGAGCAGTACTTC.

This clone was detected only once. The V gene is TRBV4-1, the J gene TRBJ1-2; D is ambiguous. V lost 0 bases and J lost 1, with 9 bases in between. CDR3 size: 15 residues. From germline, CDR1 is MGHRA and CDR2 YSYEKL. CDR3 amino acids: CASSQDVPNNYGYTF. The CDR3 DNA follows: TGCGCCAGCAGCCAAGATGTTCCCAATAACTATGGCTACACCTTC.

This chain links TRBV6-5 with TRBJ1-1; the D gene is possibly TRBD1 (6 bases). There are 16 residues in the CDR3. Trimming removed 0 bases from V and 11 bases from J, with 22 bases in between. Looked up from germline, CDR1 is MNHEY and CDR2 is SVGAGI. The CDR3 DNA follows: TGTGCCAGCAGTTACTCCCTCGGTGGGGCACAGGGTAGTGCTTTCTTT. Amino acid sequence: CASSYSLGGAQGSAFF.

The chain has TRBV5-1 and TRBJ1-4; D unresolved. The CDR3 has 15 residues. Trimming removed 4 bases at V and 1 base at J, with 11 bases between. Germline lookup yields CDR1 SGHRS and CDR2 YFSETQ. CDR3 protein: CASSPGSKTNEKLFF. The CDR3 DNA reads TGCGCCAGCAGCCCCGGGTCGAAAACTAATGAAAAACTGTTTTTT. The whole variable domain, remainder taken from reference TRBV5-1 and TRBJ1-4, is KAGVTQTPRYLIKTRGQQVTLSCSPISGHRSVSWYQQTPGQGLQFLFEYFSETQRNKGNFPGRFSGRQFSNSRSEMNVSTLELGDSALYLCASSPGSKTNEKLFFGSGTQLSVL.

J is TRBJ2-7 and V is TRBV2, with a weak D call TRBD1 (5 bases). The length of the CDR3 is 17 residues. Trimming removed 3 bases from V and 2 bases from J, with 20 bases in between. Germline values: CDR1 SNHLY, CDR2 FYNNEI. CDR3 sequence: CASSERLAGRLTYEQYF. DNA of the CDR3: TGTGCCAGCAGTGAGAGGCTGGCAGGGCGGTTAACCTACGAGCAGTACTTC.

V gene TRBV27 combines with J gene TRBJ1-6, with 8 positions matching TRBD1. Germline loops: CDR1 MNHEY, CDR2 SMNVEV (reference sequence). The V segment lost 5 bases and the J segment 14 bases; nucleotides outside the gene matches: 14. The CDR3 totals 15 residues. This CDR3 reads CASSLSQGGETALHF. As DNA, the CDR3 is TGTGCCAGCAGTCTCTCACAGGGGGGTGAAACGGCCCTCCACTTT.

The chain is built from TRBV28 and TRBJ1-6; D might be TRBD1 (6 bases). The length of the CDR3 is 14 residues. Germline CDR1 is MDHEN and CDR2 is SYDVKM. V lost 6 bases to trimming and J lost 5 bases, with 11 bases between them. The CDR3, as DNA: TGTGCCAGCAGGGCAGGGGTTCATAATTCACCCCTCCACTTT. Its translation is CASRAGVHNSPLHF. Combining the CDR3 with reference TRBV28 and TRBJ1-6 gives the whole variable domain DVKVTQSSRYLVKRTGEKVFLECVQDMDHENMFWYRQDPGLGLRLIYFSYDVKMKEKGDIPEGYSVSREKKERFSLILESASTNQTSMYLCASRAGVHNSPLHFGNGTRLTVT.

The genes are TRBV6-4 and TRBJ2-3, with TRBD2 matching 10 bases. CDR1 and CDR2 from the germline V gene are MRHNA and SNTAGT. The length of the CDR3 is 14 residues. After removal of 8 bases from V and 1 base from J, the junction contained 3 bases not matched to a gene. DNA of the CDR3: TGTGCCAGCTCAAGCGGGGGGGGCACAGATACGCAGTATTTT. This codes for CASSSGGGTDTQYF.

V and J are TRBV7-2 and TRBJ2-3; TRBD1 aligns across 7 bases. Germline V gene data show CDR1 as SGHTA and CDR2 as FQGNSA. Trimming cost V 4 bases and J 6 bases; bases outside gene matches: 7. The CDR3 length is 14 residues. CDR3 nucleotides: TGTGCCAGCAGCTCCCGAAGGGGGCTGGATACGCAGTATTTT. Its translation: CASSSRRGLDTQYF.

This chain joins TRBV5-4 and TRBJ1-6, with D maybe TRBD1 (6 bases). The germline V gene encodes CDR1 SGHNT and CDR2 YYREEE (reference sequence). With 4 bases removed from V and 1 base from J, the gap between germline ends came to 15 bases. This CDR3 has 17 amino acids. As DNA, the CDR3 is TGTGCCAGCAGCGGAGCGGACAGTAAATCCTATAATTCACCCCTCCACTTT. It yields the protein CASSGADSKSYNSPLHF.

V usage is TRBV2 and J usage is TRBJ2-2; possible D gene TRBD2, 6 bases. The CDR3 extends over 16 amino acids. Trimming left V 3 bases short and J 4 bases short, with 15 bases between. CDR1 is SNHLY, CDR2 FYNNEI, per germline. CDR3 region: CASSDWASEPTGELFF. The DNA of the CDR3 is TGTGCCAGCAGTGACTGGGCTAGCGAGCCCACCGGGGAGCTGTTTTTT. The entire variable domain, with the rest obtained from reference TRBV2 and TRBJ2-2, is as follows: EPEVTQTPSHQVTQMGQEVILRCVPISNHLYFYWYRQILGQKVEFLVSFYNNEISEKSEIFDDQFSVERPDGSNFTLKIRSTKLEDSAMYFCASSDWASEPTGELFFGEGSRLTVL.

The CDR3 here is CASSRGDRGLYGYTF. CDR3 in DNA: TGCGCCAGCAGCCGGGGGGACAGGGGGTTGTATGGCTACACCTTC. The chain carries TRBV4-1 and TRBJ1-2; 11 positions match TRBD1. Trimming took 4 bases from V and 5 from J; bases not matched to a gene: 6. The CDR3 length is 15 residues. Germline V gives CDR1 MGHRA, CDR2 YSYEKL.

The chain employs TRBV5-1 and TRBJ2-5, with 7 positions matching TRBD2. V lost 7 bases and J lost 3; bases outside the gene matches: 9. The CDR3 sequence is 14 residues long. Per germline, CDR1 SGHRS and CDR2 YFSETQ. CDR3 coding DNA: TGCGCCAGCCAACTGGGGGGGGATAAAGAGACCCAGTACTTC. Translated: CASQLGGDKETQYF. Full variable domain (rest looked up from reference TRBV5-1 and TRBJ2-5): KAGVTQTPRYLIKTRGQQVTLSCSPISGHRSVSWYQQTPGQGLQFLFEYFSETQRNKGNFPGRFSGRQFSNSRSEMNVSTLELGDSALYLCASQLGGDKETQYFGPGTRLLVL.

This chain joins TRBV27 and TRBJ1-3; tentative D call: TRBD1 (6 bases). The CDR3 spans 15 residues. The germline CDR1 and CDR2 sequences are MNHEY and SMNVEV (reference sequence). V was pared by 2 bases and J by 5 bases, with 13 bases between. The CDR3: CASSLTGGWRNTIYF. The CDR3 nucleotides are TGTGCCAGCAGTTTAACGGGGGGCTGGAGAAACACCATATATTTT.

The chain couples TRBV6-1 to TRBJ2-3, with 12 bases matching TRBD1. V shed 5 bases and J 4 bases; nucleotides not matched to a gene: 1. CDR1 and CDR2 from the germline V gene are MNHNS and SASEGT. The CDR3 sequence is 14 residues long. CDR3 region: CASSRDRGPDTQYF. CDR3 coding DNA: TGTGCCAGCAGTCGGGACAGGGGGCCAGATACGCAGTATTTT.

This clone was detected a few times. The chain employs TRBV5-8 and TRBJ1-2; TRBD1 aligns across 10 bases. The germline CDR1 and CDR2 sequences are SGHTS and YDEGEE. Trimming cost V 4 bases and J 4 bases; bases outside gene matches: 10. There are 16 residues in the CDR3. The CDR3 coding sequence is TGTGCCAGCAGCCATTCCGGGACAGGGGCGCTCTATGGCTACACCTTC. Protein sequence: CASSHSGTGALYGYTF. Variable domain in full (rest from reference TRBV5-8 and TRBJ1-2): EAGVTQSPTHLIKTRGQQATLRCSPISGHTSVYWYQQALGLGLQFLLWYDEGEERNRGNFPPRFSGRQFPNYSSELNVNALELEDSALYLCASSHSGTGALYGYTFGSGTRLTVV.

The V and J genes are TRBV6-5 and TRBJ2-1; 11 positions agree with TRBD1. The CDR3 is 13 residues long. Germline CDR1 and CDR2: MNHEY and SVGAGI. The J segment lost 6 bases and the V segment lost 6 bases, leaving 1 base of the junction unmatched. In nucleotides, the CDR3 is TGTGCCAGCAGGGGGACAGGGGGCAATGAGCAGTTCTTC. Its protein product is CASRGTGGNEQFF.

On this clone itself: Other DNA sequences in the sample encode the same CDR3. This chain joins TRBV6-5 and TRBJ1-2; 10 positions match TRBD1. Losses at the gene ends were 0 bases for V and 5 bases for J; bases not matched to a gene: 3. There are 15 residues in the CDR3. Germline V CDR1 and CDR2: MNHEY, SVGAGI. The CDR3 here is CASSYSTGGGYGYTF. The CDR3 DNA sequence: TGTGCCAGCAGTTACTCGACAGGGGGCGGGTATGGCTACACCTTC.